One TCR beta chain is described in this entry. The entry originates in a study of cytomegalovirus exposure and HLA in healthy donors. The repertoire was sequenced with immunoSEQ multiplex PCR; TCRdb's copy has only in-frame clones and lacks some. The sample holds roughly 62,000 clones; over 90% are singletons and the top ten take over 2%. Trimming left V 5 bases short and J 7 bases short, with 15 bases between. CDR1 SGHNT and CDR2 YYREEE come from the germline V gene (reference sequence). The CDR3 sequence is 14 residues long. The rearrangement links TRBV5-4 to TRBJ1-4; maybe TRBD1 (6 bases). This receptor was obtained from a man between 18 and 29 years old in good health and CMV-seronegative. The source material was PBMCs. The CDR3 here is CASSSGERGEKLFF. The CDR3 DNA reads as TGTGCCAGCAGTTCAGGGGAAAGAGGTGAAAAACTGTTTTTT.